The 27 T cell receptor beta chains below come from one sample, sequenced in a study of blood T cells in healthy people across ages. Sample-barcoded 5' priming and a J-beta primer mix drove a second PCR of 7 to 11 cycles. TCRdb recomputed calls from the 5' RACE reads with MiXCR, one row per CDR3 protein. The data show around 800,000 distinct CDR3 sequences, under 30% seen once. The data also belong to a second study, concerning T cells of mothers and their children.

The sample was blood. All receptors derive from a boy aged 10-17 years in good health.

This clonotype was found a few times. This chain uses TRBV28 with TRBJ2-1; 8 positions agree with TRBD2. The CDR3 loop spans 15 amino acids. Per germline, CDR1 MDHEN and CDR2 SYDVKM. Trimming took 3 bases from V and 3 from J; bases not matched to a gene: 4. CDR3 in amino acids: CASSFRAGVYNEQFF. As DNA, the CDR3 is TGTGCCAGCAGTTTCCGAGCGGGGGTCTACAATGAGCAGTTCTTC.

This clonotype has a handful of counts. The V call is TRBV10-3, the J call TRBJ2-5; 9 bases are shared with TRBD2. The CDR3 runs 15 residues. Trimming took 4 bases from V and 2 from J; bases not matched to a gene: 5. Germline V gene data show CDR1 as ENHRY and CDR2 as SYGVKD. The CDR3 loop is CAISGPSGEQETQYF. The CDR3 DNA is TGTGCCATCAGTGGGCCTAGCGGGGAGCAAGAGACCCAGTACTTC.

In its sample, this clonotype was seen a few times. At one end the junction does not follow the germline gene, possibly because of a read error. The chain's CDR3 is CASSLGRPGTGAFF. CDR3 in DNA: TGTGCCAGCAGTTTGGGGCGGCCTGGGACTGGAGCTTTCTTT. The genes are TRBV28 and TRBJ1-1; a weak D match, TRBD1 (5 bases). CDR3 size: 14 residues. CDR1 is MDHEN, CDR2 SYDVKM, per germline. The full variable domain, in which reference TRBV28 and TRBJ1-1 provide the parts outside the CDR3, is DVKVTQSSRYLVKRTGEKVFLECVQDMDHENMFWYRQDPGLGLRLIYFSYDVKMKEKGDIPEGYSVSREKKERFSLILESASTNQTSMYLCASSLGRPGTGAFFGQGTRLTVV.

This sequence joins TRBV4-2 and TRBJ2-6, with 8 bases matching TRBD2. CDR1 and CDR2 (germline): LGHNA, YNFKEQ. The CDR3 runs 17 residues. The V segment lost 0 bases and the J segment 0 bases; nucleotides outside the gene matches: 1. CDR3 in amino acids: CASSQESGGSGANVLTF. CDR3 in DNA: TGTGCCAGCAGCCAAGAGAGCGGGGGCTCTGGGGCCAACGTCCTGACTTTC.

The chain joins TRBV28 to TRBJ2-1; a possible D gene is TRBD1 (5 bases). CDR3 length: 17 residues. Germline assignment: CDR1 MDHEN and CDR2 SYDVKM. Trimming took 2 bases from V and 0 from J, leaving 14 bases between them. CDR3 in amino acids: CASSLSPGASSYNEQFF. As DNA, the CDR3 is TGTGCCAGCAGTTTAAGCCCTGGGGCATCCTCCTACAATGAGCAGTTCTTC. The whole variable domain, filled in from reference TRBV28 and TRBJ2-1, reads DVKVTQSSRYLVKRTGEKVFLECVQDMDHENMFWYRQDPGLGLRLIYFSYDVKMKEKGDIPEGYSVSREKKERFSLILESASTNQTSMYLCASSLSPGASSYNEQFFGPGTRLTVL.

This clonotype showed up just a few times. V and J are TRBV18 and TRBJ1-1, with D maybe TRBD1 (5 bases). The V end lost 1 base, the J end lost 4 bases, and 13 bases lay between the germline ends. The CDR3 has 15 amino acids. The germline V gene encodes CDR1 KGHSH and CDR2 LQKENI. The CDR3 DNA reads as TGTGCCAGCTCACCACGGGCGGGGGTTTTCACTGAAGCTTTCTTT. This codes for CASSPRAGVFTEAFF.

This clonotype was found a few times. The chain is built from TRBV28 and TRBJ2-6, with no clear D. V was cut by 2 bases and J by 0 bases, with 8 bases left in between. The CDR3 contains 16 residues. Germline V gene lookup returns CDR1 MDHEN and CDR2 SYDVKM. The DNA for the CDR3 is TGTGCCAGCAGTTTAGGCAGCAGCTCTGGGGCCAACGTCCTGACTTTC. Its protein product is CASSLGSSSGANVLTF.

In this sample, this clonotype turned up a few times. The CDR3 DNA reads TGTGCCAGCAGCCAGACTAGCAAGTCCTACAATGAGCAGTTCTTC. Translating it yields CASSQTSKSYNEQFF. The J gene is TRBJ2-1, the V gene TRBV7-9; 7 bases map to TRBD2. Germline-derived CDR1 and CDR2 are SEHNR and FQNEAQ (reference sequence). The trim removed 5 bases at V and 1 base at J, leaving 5 bases unmatched. The CDR3 totals 15 residues.

The chain links TRBV6-1 to TRBJ2-1; 7 bases agree with TRBD1. The CDR3 extends over 17 amino acids. The germline CDR1 and CDR2 sequences are MNHNS and SASEGT. Unmatched junction bases numbered 11, after V lost 6 bases and J lost 0 bases. This CDR3 reads CASSPWTGPRSYNEQFF. For the CDR3, the DNA is TGTGCCAGCAGCCCATGGACAGGCCCGCGCTCCTACAATGAGCAGTTCTTC.

The chain couples TRBV29-1 to TRBJ1-4; D is possibly TRBD1 (5 bases). Germline loops: CDR1 SQVTM, CDR2 ANQGSEA. This CDR3 is built from 13 residues. Between the trimmed V and J ends, which lost 7 bases and 10 bases, there was a span of 19 bases. The CDR3 DNA follows: TGCAGCGCCTGGACACGCGAGGAACGAAAACTGTTTTTT. Its protein is CSAWTREERKLFF.

This clonotype was counted between two and nine times. CDR3 DNA sequence: TGCAGTGCTGGTAACTGGGACAGCCACTACGAGCAGTACTTC. Translating gives CSAGNWDSHYEQYF. V is TRBV20-1 and J is TRBJ2-7; 7 bases are shared with TRBD1. CDR1 is DFQATT and CDR2 is SNEGSKA in the germline V gene (reference sequence). The CDR3 sequence is 14 residues long. J lost 3 bases, V lost 5 bases, and 10 bases had no gene match.

The chain combines TRBV12-3 or TRBV12-4 with TRBJ2-3; D is possibly TRBD1 (6 bases). V shed 10 bases and J shed 3 bases, with 14 bases lying between them. This CDR3 contains 13 residues. Here the CDR3 reads CATTWGPTDTQYF. The CDR3 nucleotides are TGTGCCACCACGTGGGGGCCGACAGATACGCAGTATTTT.

The table lists this clonotype with a few counts. The V call is TRBV6-5, the J call TRBJ2-3, with a possible D match to TRBD1 (5 bases). CDR3 length equals 15 residues. The ends were cut back, 6 bases at V and 6 bases at J, with 19 bases in the middle. Germline CDR1 and CDR2: MNHEY and SVGAGI. The CDR3 sequence: CASRTFQGIPDTQYF. CDR3 nucleotides: TGTGCCAGCAGAACGTTTCAGGGAATCCCCGATACGCAGTATTTT.

The genes are TRBV4-1 and TRBJ1-2; no definite D call. Germline V CDR1 and CDR2: MGHRA, YSYEKL. Trimming cost V 4 bases and J 7 bases, with 22 bases left between them. The CDR3 covers 16 residues. CDR3 sequence: CASSPWAGPPFGGYTF. The CDR3 DNA follows: TGCGCCAGCAGCCCCTGGGCAGGCCCACCTTTTGGTGGCTACACCTTC.

This clonotype was counted only a few times. V is TRBV2 and J is TRBJ2-1; 7 bases line up with TRBD1. TRBJ2-7 explains the end of the DNA better; the J call may be wrong. The CDR3 has 11 amino acids. CDR1 is SNHLY, CDR2 FYNNEI, per germline. The CDR3 nucleotides read TGTGCCAGTACAGGGGAATACGAGCAGTACTTC. Protein: CASTGEYEQYF.

This clonotype was counted many times. This rearrangement joins TRBV7-9 to TRBJ2-1, with 10 bases aligning to TRBD2. V was pared by 6 bases and J by 3 bases, with 5 bases of the junction left unmatched. The CDR3 totals 15 residues. Looked up from germline, CDR1 is SEHNR and CDR2 is FQNEAQ (reference sequence). CDR3 region: CASSPGLALYNEQFF. CDR3 nucleotides: TGTGCCAGCAGTCCGGGACTAGCGCTCTACAATGAGCAGTTCTTC.

The chain has TRBV20-1 and TRBJ2-5; TRBD2 matches 8 bases. CDR1 DFQATT and CDR2 SNEGSKA come from the germline V gene (reference sequence). V shed 3 bases, J shed 1 base, and the junction held 7 bases outside the gene matches. This CDR3 has 15 amino acids. CDR3 sequence: CSASRGGGFQETQYF. CDR3 DNA sequence: TGCAGTGCTAGTCGGGGCGGGGGGTTCCAAGAGACCCAGTACTTC.

The V gene is TRBV2, the J gene TRBJ2-2; 9 positions agree with TRBD2. This CDR3 has 16 amino acids. V shed 6 bases and J 2 bases; nucleotides not matched to a gene: 7. The germline gives CDR1 SNHLY, CDR2 FYNNEI. The CDR3 loop reads CASSSGLARNTGELFF. CDR3 sequence (DNA): TGTGCCAGCAGCAGCGGACTAGCGAGAAACACCGGGGAGCTGTTTTTT.

Only a few counts were recorded for this clonotype. J is TRBJ2-4 and V is TRBV5-1; D gene uncertain. Trimming took off 1 base at V and 0 bases at J, with 11 bases between the two ends. Germline V gene lookup returns CDR1 SGHRS and CDR2 YFSETQ. The CDR3 has 16 residues. The CDR3 sequence is CASSLTGDLAKNIQYF. For the CDR3, the DNA is TGCGCCAGCAGCTTGACTGGGGATCTAGCCAAAAACATTCAGTACTTC.

The chain couples TRBV5-1 to TRBJ2-1, with TRBD2 matching 8 bases. CDR1 is SGHRS, CDR2 YFSETQ, per germline. The CDR3 length is 18 residues. V was clipped by 0 bases and J by 0 bases; unmatched bases: 8. The CDR3 nucleotides read TGCGCCAGCAGCTTGGGCGGGAGGATACCTTACTCCTACAATGAGCAGTTCTTC. Amino acid sequence: CASSLGGRIPYSYNEQFF.

The CDR3 is CASSQVAGGTYEQYF. CDR3 nucleotide sequence: TGTGCCAGCAGCCAAGTAGCGGGGGGCACCTACGAGCAGTACTTC. The V and J genes are TRBV3-1 and TRBJ2-7; TRBD2 agrees at 10 bases. Per the germline V gene, CDR1 is LGHDT and CDR2 is YNNKEL (reference sequence). V shed 1 base, J shed 2 bases, and the junction held 2 bases outside the gene matches. This CDR3 has 15 residues.

This clonotype was recorded a few times. V usage is TRBV7-2 and J usage is TRBJ1-2, with TRBD1 matching 8 bases. The V gene end was trimmed by 8 bases and the J gene end by 1 base; junction bases not matched to a gene: 6. CDR1 SGHTA and CDR2 FQGNSA come from the germline V gene. This CDR3 comprises 14 residues. The DNA of the CDR3 is TGTGCCAGCCGGCGGACAGGGAGTAACTATGGCTACACCTTC. Its protein product is CASRRTGSNYGYTF.

The gene calls are TRBV29-1 and TRBJ2-7; D is unresolved. V was shortened by 5 bases and J by 2 bases, with 13 bases between the two germline ends. Germline-derived CDR1 and CDR2 are SQVTM and ANQGSEA. CDR3 length: 13 amino acids. The CDR3 sequence is CSVFHGDAYEQYF. The DNA for the CDR3 is TGCAGCGTTTTCCACGGCGACGCCTACGAGCAGTACTTC.

V usage is TRBV25-1 and J usage is TRBJ2-7, with 8 bases matching TRBD1. This CDR3 is 17 amino acids long. The V and J ends lost 3 bases and 1 base, in that order; junction bases with no gene match: 11. The germline V gene encodes CDR1 MGHDK and CDR2 SYGVNS. The chain's CDR3 is CASSDPGQGVRSYEQYF. The DNA for the CDR3 is TGTGCCAGCAGTGACCCCGGACAGGGAGTACGGTCCTACGAGCAGTACTTC.

This clonotype was seen ten or more times. This chain connects TRBV6-6 to TRBJ2-5, with TRBD2 as a possible D gene (5 bases). Germline-derived CDR1 and CDR2 are MNHNY and SVGAGI (reference sequence). This CDR3 has 15 residues. The ends were cut back, 5 bases at V and 5 bases at J, with 18 bases in the middle. DNA for the CDR3: TGTGCCAGCAGTACTTGGACTGCCGGCGGGGAGACCCAGTACTTC. It yields the protein CASSTWTAGGETQYF.

This clonotype was seen many times. J is TRBJ2-5 and V is TRBV12-3 or TRBV12-4; D is possibly TRBD1 or TRBD2 (6 bases each). V was clipped by 2 bases and J by 4 bases, with 11 bases between them. This CDR3 is built from 14 residues. The CDR3 DNA follows: TGTGCCAGCAGTTTATCACAGGGAGGAGAGACCCAGTACTTC. Encoded protein: CASSLSQGGETQYF.

There are a few counts of this clonotype. The CDR3 DNA reads as TGTGCCAGCAGTTTGGCTCAGGGGGGATCACCCCTCCACTTT. The encoded protein is CASSLAQGGSPLHF. This sequence joins TRBV12-3 or TRBV12-4 and TRBJ1-6, with 7 bases matching TRBD1. There are 14 residues in the CDR3. After removal of 3 bases from V and 10 bases from J, the junction contained 6 bases not matched to a gene.